The clone carrying this TCR beta chain showed up many times. Its specificity is not known. This record belongs to a study of Graves' ophthalmopathy and Graves' hyperthyroidism. Patients were left out if they had other autoimmune diseases, uncontrolled infections, pregnancy or lactation. Diagnoses were established from clinical symptoms, serum thyroxine, TRAb, thyroid ultrasound and orbital computed tomography. Isolation of PBMCs was performed using 10 ml of fresh peripheral blood. Amplification from RNA transcripts yielded the TCR beta CDR3 regions. RT-PCR in the first round used HTBI primers; a second-round multiplex PCR followed. A single record per CDR3 protein comes from TCRdb applying MiXCR to the multiplex PCR reads. Seen here are under 350,000 distinct CDR3 sequences, 15% to 20% observed once, and the top ten hold more than 9%. Germline assignment: CDR1 DFQATT and CDR2 SNEGSKA (reference sequence). The CDR3 runs 15 residues. The V end lost 2 bases, the J end lost 2 bases, and 16 bases lay between the germline ends.

Whole-study findings and limits: Ophthalmopathy progression was predicted with 70.59% sensitivity and about 72% specificity.

The receptor was isolated from an adult man with Graves' ophthalmopathy. Sequences were obtained from peripheral blood. This chain connects TRBV20-1 to TRBJ2-7, with D tentatively TRBD1 (6 bases). CDR3 sequence reads: CSARPPGGGTYEQYF. The DNA for the CDR3 is TGCAGTGCTAGACCCCCTGGGGGCGGCACCTACGAGCAGTACTTC.